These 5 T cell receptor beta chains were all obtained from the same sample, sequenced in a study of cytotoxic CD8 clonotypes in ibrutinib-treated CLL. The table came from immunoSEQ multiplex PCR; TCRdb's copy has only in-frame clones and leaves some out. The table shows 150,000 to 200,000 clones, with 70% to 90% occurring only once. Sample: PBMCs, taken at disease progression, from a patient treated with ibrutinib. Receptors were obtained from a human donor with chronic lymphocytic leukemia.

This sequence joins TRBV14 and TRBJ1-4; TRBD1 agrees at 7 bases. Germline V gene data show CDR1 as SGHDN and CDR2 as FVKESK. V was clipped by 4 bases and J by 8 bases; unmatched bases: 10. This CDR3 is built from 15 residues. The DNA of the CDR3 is TGTGCCAGCAGCCCAGACAGGGAGGGATCAGAAAAACTGTTTTTT. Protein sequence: CASSPDREGSEKLFF.

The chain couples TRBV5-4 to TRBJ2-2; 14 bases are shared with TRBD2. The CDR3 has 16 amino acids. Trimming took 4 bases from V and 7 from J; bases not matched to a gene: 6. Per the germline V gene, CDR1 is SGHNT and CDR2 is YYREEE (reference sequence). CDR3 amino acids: CASSLGLAGVLGELFF. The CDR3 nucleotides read TGTGCCAGCAGCCTGGGACTAGCGGGAGTTCTCGGGGAGCTGTTTTTT.

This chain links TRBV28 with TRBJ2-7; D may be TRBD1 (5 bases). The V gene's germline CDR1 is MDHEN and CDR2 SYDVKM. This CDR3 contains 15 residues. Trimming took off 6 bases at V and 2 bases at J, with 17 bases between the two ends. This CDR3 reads CASRKGVTPTYEQYF. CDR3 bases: TGTGCCAGCAGAAAAGGGGTCACCCCGACCTACGAGCAGTACTTC.

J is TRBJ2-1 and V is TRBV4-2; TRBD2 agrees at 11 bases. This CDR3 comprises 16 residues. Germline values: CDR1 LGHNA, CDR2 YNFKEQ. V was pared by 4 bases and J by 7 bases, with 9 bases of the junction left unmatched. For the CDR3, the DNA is TGTGCCAGCAGCCTAGAACTAGCGGGAGCTTTAAATGAGCAGTTCTTC. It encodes CASSLELAGALNEQFF.

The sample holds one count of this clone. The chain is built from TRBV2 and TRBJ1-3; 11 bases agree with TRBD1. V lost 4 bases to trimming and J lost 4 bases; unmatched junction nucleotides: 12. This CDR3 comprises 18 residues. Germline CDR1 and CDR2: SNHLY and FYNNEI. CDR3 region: CASSAVDRGPSGGNTIYF. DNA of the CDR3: TGTGCCAGCAGTGCTGTGGACAGGGGGCCGTCGGGGGGAAACACCATATATTTT.